The clone carrying this T cell receptor (beta chain) has ten or more counts. The sample belongs to a study of T-cell reconstitution after alpha-beta-depleted transplantation in children. This CDR3 comprises 14 residues. Trimming removed 1 base from V and 4 bases from J, with 11 bases in between. Germline assignment: CDR1 SGHRS and CDR2 YFSETQ. Unique molecular identifiers were built into the TCRbeta library. Each CDR3 protein is one row after TCRdb ran MiXCR on the PCR reads. The sample yields about half a million distinct CDR3 sequences, under 15% seen once. The input for sequencing was PBMCs from the stem cell graft donor, taken from the stem cell graft. The sequence was collected from a human donor who donated a stem cell graft to a child with combined immunodeficiency. The V and J genes are TRBV5-1 and TRBJ1-2, with TRBD1 as a possible D gene (5 bases). The CDR3 coding sequence is TGCGCCAGCAGCTTGTCAGCAGGGCCCTATGGCTACACCTTC. It translates to CASSLSAGPYGYTF.